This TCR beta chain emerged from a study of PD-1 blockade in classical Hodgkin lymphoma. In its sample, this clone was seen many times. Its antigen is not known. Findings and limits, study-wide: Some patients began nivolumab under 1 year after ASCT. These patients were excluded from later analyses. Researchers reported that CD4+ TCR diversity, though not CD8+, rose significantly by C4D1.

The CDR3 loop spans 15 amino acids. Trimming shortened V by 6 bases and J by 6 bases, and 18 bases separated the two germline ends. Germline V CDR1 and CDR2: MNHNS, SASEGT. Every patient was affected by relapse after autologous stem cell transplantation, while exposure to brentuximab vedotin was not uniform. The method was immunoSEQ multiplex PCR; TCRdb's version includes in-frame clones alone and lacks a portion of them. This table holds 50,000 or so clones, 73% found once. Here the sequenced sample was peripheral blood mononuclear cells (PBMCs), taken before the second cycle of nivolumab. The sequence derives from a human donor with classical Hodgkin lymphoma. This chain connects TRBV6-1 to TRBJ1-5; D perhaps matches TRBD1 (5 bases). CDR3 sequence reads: CASSLTQGEGQPQHF. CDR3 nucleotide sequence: TGTGCCAGCAGCCTTACTCAGGGCGAGGGTCAGCCCCAGCATTTT.